Listed here is a single T cell receptor (beta chain). The data were taken from a study of T cell changes during pregnancy in multiple sclerosis. Generated by immunoSEQ multiplex PCR, the TCRdb table keeps only in-frame clones and is missing some. The data hold some 60,000 clones, with 92% observed a single time. This CDR3 is 17 amino acids long. Trimming stripped 4 bases from V and 1 base from J, with 19 bases between. Germline lookup yields CDR1 SGDLS and CDR2 YYNGEE. This TCR was recovered from a female donor with multiple sclerosis, enrolled in a pregnancy study. This specimen consisted of peripheral blood, obtained in the first trimester of pregnancy. The chain employs TRBV9 and TRBJ2-3; D is possibly TRBD1 (6 bases). CDR3 in DNA: TGTGCCAGCAGCACAAAACCTCAGGGGTTTGGCACAGATACGCAGTATTTT. Translating gives CASSTKPQGFGTDTQYF.